This TCR beta chain emerged from a study of blood T cells in healthy people across ages. This clonotype showed up many times. The antigen remains unidentified. It was roughly 10 milliliters of peripheral blood that were drawn from each donor. This CDR3 has 15 residues. CDR1 MNHNY and CDR2 SVGAGI come from the germline V gene (reference sequence). V was cut by 5 bases and J by 0 bases, with 11 bases left in between. Study conclusions and caveats: Estimates drawn from one million T cells were deemed to understate diversity. Donor CMV status was unknown, possibly confounding expanded clonotype changes.

Using a J-beta primer mix together with a sample-barcoded 5' primer, a second PCR was run for roughly 6 to 12 cycles. Tagging of each cDNA molecule was performed by a template-switch adaptor with 12 random nucleotides. TCRdb passed the 5' RACE reads through MiXCR, listing each CDR3 protein once. This table has hundreds of thousands of distinct CDR3 sequences, more than 45% appearing once. The V and J genes are TRBV6-6 and TRBJ1-5; the D gene is possibly TRBD1 (5 bases). Sequenced input: blood. This TCR was recovered from a man aged 80 or over in good health. CDR3 residues: CASSPPGVSNQPQHF. The CDR3 DNA reads TGTGCCAGCAGTCCACCGGGGGTTAGCAATCAGCCCCAGCATTTT.